This record concerns one TCR beta chain sequence. Template material for amplifying TCR beta CDR3 regions consisted of RNA transcripts. HTBI primers were employed in a first-round RT-PCR of the TCR CDR3. TCRdb reprocessed the multiplex PCR reads with MiXCR, giving one entry per CDR3 protein. The data show about half a million distinct CDR3 sequences, roughly 16% seen once. The sample comes from a study of T cells in Graves' hyperthyroidism and ophthalmopathy. Deletions cut 5 bases from V and 6 bases from J, with 9 bases between. The CDR3 contains 12 residues. This sequence was found in a woman aged 25 to 39 with Graves' ophthalmopathy. This chain links TRBV12-3 or TRBV12-4 with TRBJ2-3; D might be TRBD1 (5 bases). The sample consisted of blood. The CDR3 protein is CASSQRGDTQYF. The CDR3 nucleotides read TGTGCCAGCAGTCAAAGGGGTGATACGCAGTATTTT.